Sequencing of this TCR beta chain was carried out in a study of cytomegalovirus exposure and HLA in healthy donors. General study findings and limits: Evidence from a later analysis indicated that most CMV-associated TCR beta chains looked HLA-restricted. Near-uniform donor sequencing depth was presumed by presence/absence analyses.

Trimming cost V 6 bases and J 4 bases, with 6 bases left between them. The CDR3 runs 11 residues. From germline, CDR1 is MNHNS and CDR2 SASEGT. Amplification used 60 Vbeta primers and 13 Jbeta primers. The assay was immunoSEQ multiplex PCR, and TCRdb's table has in-frame clones only and misses some. The repertoire holds 85,000 to 120,000 clones, with about 75% as singletons. Remarks on this clone: Its antigen is unidentified.

The sequence was obtained from a male donor in good health and CMV-seropositive. This rearrangement joins TRBV6-1 to TRBJ1-1; D might be TRBD1 (5 bases). Sequenced material: PBMCs. CDR3 amino acids: CASRTATEAFF. In DNA form, the CDR3 reads TGTGCCAGCAGGACAGCCACTGAAGCTTTCTTT.